This note documents a single T cell receptor beta chain sequence. Antigen: not known. This record comes from a study of CD8+CD57+ T cells in acquired aplastic anemia. Study context: The mean DNA yield obtained from sorted CD4+ and CD8+ cells came to roughly 3.4 ug.

Genomic DNA, serving as template, underwent TCR beta VDJ and CDR3 profiling. TCRdb fed the reads into MiXCR, producing one record per CDR3 protein. The sample has fewer than 200,000 distinct CDR3 sequences, under 55% seen once. The authors sequenced patients whose flow cytometry had shown CD8+CD57+ cell expansion. All patients had severe acquired aplastic anemia. Patients were untreated when blood was sampled. Findings of the study overall: CD8+ Simpson's diversity showed no significant patient-control difference.

The sequenced sample was sorted CD4+, CD8+, or CD8+CD57+ T cells (not recorded which) from PBMCs. The TCR was taken from a human donor with aplastic anemia.

Here the CDR3 DNA reads TGTGCCAGCAGCCAAGATCTACGGAATTCACCCCTCCACTTT. Its protein product is CASSQDLRNSPLHF. The chain has TRBV11-3 and TRBJ1-6, with D uncertain. This CDR3 has 14 residues. V shed 5 bases and J shed 7 bases, with 12 bases lying between them. Germline CDR1 is SGHNT and CDR2 is YENEEA.